The entry that follows covers one TCR beta chain sequence. These data come from a study of blood T cell repertoires in COVID-19. Profiled with immunoSEQ multiplex PCR; TCRdb holds only in-frame clones, not every one. Of more than 300,000 clones listed, more than 70% are singletons. Trimming removed 6 bases from V and 3 bases from J; junction bases left unmatched: 8. CDR3 length: 16 amino acids. Germline CDR1 and CDR2: LNHDA and SQIVND (reference sequence). Donors of Cohort 3 who recovered were those that had two negative PCRs, clearance, or symptom resolution. The receptor was isolated from a woman younger than 35 who had recovered from COVID-19. Sequenced material: PBMCs or T cells enriched from blood (not recorded which). The chain carries TRBV19 and TRBJ2-1; 10 bases align to TRBD1. CDR3 protein: CASRTKGQGNYNEQFF. CDR3 coding DNA: TGTGCCAGTAGAACGAAGGGACAGGGGAACTACAATGAGCAGTTCTTC.